These T cell receptor beta chains were read from a single sample in a study of beta chain features in type 1 diabetes. TCRdb keeps only in-frame clones here, not all; method: immunoSEQ multiplex PCR. Here the sample spans 52,000 or so clones, about 50% being singletons. The sequenced material came from Tregs from blood. The receptors here all came from a woman aged 40 to 50 with type 1 diabetes. The conserved cysteine and the conserved F or W are not part of the CDR3 here. The order of the fields is clone size, J gene, V gene, CDR3 protein. Part of the rows lack a size; the others show once, few, many or a class for expanded clones.

>-|TRBJ2-4|TRBV4-1
ASSPDRLAKNIQY
>-|TRBJ1-1|TRBV6-5
ASSGSGGTEAF
>-|-|TRBV7-2
ASSLDPGQGYEQY
>few|TRBJ1-1|TRBV7-2
ASSLQGMNTEAF
>few|TRBJ2-1|TRBV5-1
ASSLNRGLHYNEQF
>-|TRBJ1-1|TRBV13
ASSTPRQGLSEAF
>-|TRBJ1-4|TRBV7-2
ASSSGPNEKLF
>-|-|TRBV10-3
ATGLPYEQY
>-|TRBJ1-3|TRBV5-1
ASSFEASGNTIY
>-|TRBJ1-5|TRBV7-2
ASSLNPGTGGRQPQH
>-|TRBJ2-3|TRBV7-3
ASSLGRDKTDTQY
>once|TRBJ1-2|TRBV4-1
ASSQEGTPLYGYT
>few|TRBJ1-5|TRBV7-2
ASSLVDYSNQPQH
>-|TRBJ2-2|TRBV7-2
ASSTRTGGVTGELF
>-|TRBJ2-7|TRBV2
ASSTSSRQGAYEQY
>few|TRBJ1-1|TRBV19
ASSLAEGIMNTEAF
>few|TRBJ2-3|TRBV5-1
ASSLVPGQGENTQY
>-|TRBJ1-2|TRBV28
ASSKDRGYGYT
>-|TRBJ1-4|TRBV5-1
ASSLVAGSNEKLF
>once|TRBJ1-4|TRBV7-2
ASSWGQTAFNEKLF
>-|TRBJ1-6|TRBV7-9
ASSRAPPQGREDSPLH
>once|TRBJ2-2|TRBV7-3
ASSSPGGRTSTGELF
>-|TRBJ2-6|TRBV29-1
SVSSRGSGANVLT